This T cell receptor (beta chain) was recorded in a study of shared clonotypes between healthy human individuals (dated by TCRdb to 2019 to 2021). Turning to the overall study: The cohort comprised a couple of women and a few men aged 18 to 49 years. For each donor, three plates each were used for CD4 naive and CD4 memory, two plates were used for CD8 naive, and one plate was used for CD8 memory. Blood TCR repertoires of five healthy adults were deeply sequenced to estimate repertoire size and the extent of clonotype sharing between individuals. Different laboratories and diverse techniques were used to prepare libraries and sequence TCR repertoires, to increase sequencing depth and limit assay-specific biases. Between about 0.94 and 8.9 billion PBMCs per donor were obtained by leukapheresis.

On this clone: Which antigen it targets is not known. Base qualities are not recorded, but no much larger clone differs from it by a single base.

Sequences SGHVS (CDR1) and FQNEAQ (CDR2) are obtained from the germline V gene. Reading from cysteine to phenylalanine, the CDR3 counts 13 amino acids. Just the 39-base CDR3 DNA is kept, in frame starting at base 1. V is shortened by 6 bases, J by 2 bases, and the region joining them spans 11 bases. Overall study outcomes, separate from this receptor: Based on pairwise subsampling, the degree of clonotype sharing among donors was expected to be affected by sequencing depth. Only blood was sampled, and tissue TCR repertoires likely differ from those in blood. Naive subsets generally had larger estimated clonotype richness than memory subsets. Rarefaction of sorted-subset datasets indicated incomplete sequencing despite the large sequencing depth. Because the study included a small number of donors, the genetic and exposure-history diversity represented was limited. Approximately 5% of naive CD4, 3% to 3.5% of naive CD8, approximately 2.2% of memory CD4, and 0.35% to 0.5% of memory CD8 clonotypes were shared across a few donors. Compared with non-shared clonotypes, the clonotypes found in all four sorted-subset donors had higher generation probabilities.

Using the deep immunoSEQ assay, multiplex PCR amplified TCR CDR3 regions from genomic DNA. Extracted genomic DNA from each cell subset was spread evenly across all wells of several immunoSEQ 96-well plates, with each plate serving as a replicate. For sorted subsets, roughly 200 ng of genomic DNA, equivalent to 25,000 to 35,000 T cell genomes, went into each replicate PCR. The purified libraries were quantified using a Qubit 3.0 fluorometer, sized with a Bioanalyzer 2100, and then quantified again using the KAPA Library Quantification kit. A separate single-read 150-cycle Illumina NextSeq 550 flow cell was used to sequence each immunoSEQ 96-well plate. As for the original processing: Because the immunoSEQ output held only junctional sequences and lacked quality scores, the filtering could not match the filtering applied to full-length reads. To assign V/J genes and CDR3, sequences were annotated using PyIR, a Python wrapper for IgBLAST v1.9, with IMGT germline references. Reads with weak V/J assignments (E-value above 1e-6), missing CDR3, stop codons, out-of-frame junctions, or ambiguous translated residues were removed. V3J clonotypes were defined as sequences sharing the same inferred V gene, J gene, and CDR3 amino acid sequence. Percentage overlap between repertoires was calculated by dividing the number of shared unique clonotypes by the size of the smaller repertoire. Three approaches were used to assess repertoire richness: RTK rarefaction, the Chao1 estimator, and Recon v2.1 estimates of unobserved clonotypes. Generation probabilities for all TCRbeta clonotypes obtained by the gDNA method from several donors were computed using OLGA. TCRdb retrieved this table from immuneACCESS and kept in-frame rearrangements only. Not all clones are present; in checked studies, unresolved V genes account for under half, and no reason is known for the remainder. The V and J calls and the clone size are those of that table, but D and trimming were determined from the DNA. The sample table records around 720,000 clones; around three quarters of these occur just once. The top ten clones comprise around 2% of the sample.

The donors were healthy, HIV-negative adults with no recently reported acute infections or vaccinations. Every donor was a Caucasian adult residing in Nashville, Tennessee, USA. CD4+ T cells were enriched by magnetic negative selection, after which naive cells were positively selected on CD45RA and the negative fraction was taken as the memory subset. Blood was collected by leukapheresis, and PBMCs were isolated by Ficoll-Histopaque density gradient centrifugation and then cryopreserved in liquid nitrogen vapor phase. Purity and quantity of every magnetically sorted T cell population were checked by analytical flow cytometry. Each sorted fraction had its genomic DNA isolated and then quantified by UV absorbance on a Nanodrop 2000c.

The sample taken for sequencing was memory CD4+ T cells sorted from blood. The cell subset or site label for this specimen denotes: CD45RA-negative fraction. The clonotype comes from a woman aged 25-40 years in good health. The chain is assembled from TRBV7-8 and TRBJ2-7; TRBD1 might be the D gene, on 6 matching bases. The CDR3 amino acid sequence is: CASSASGAYEQYF. The DNA sequence is as follows: TGTGCCAGCAGTGCGTCAGGGGCCTACGAGCAGTACTTC.